The 19 T cell receptor beta chains listed next were all sequenced from one sample in a study of blood T cells in healthy people across ages. Sample-barcoded 5' priming and a J-beta primer mix drove a second PCR of about 6 to 12 cycles. A single record per CDR3 protein comes from TCRdb applying MiXCR to the 5' RACE reads. The table lists 650,000 to 800,000 distinct CDR3 sequences, roughly half of them singletons. Input material: blood. Receptors were obtained from an elderly woman in good health.

The rearrangement uses TRBV29-1 and TRBJ1-1, with no clear D. Per the germline V gene, CDR1 is SQVTM and CDR2 is ANQGSEA. The CDR3 length is 11 residues. V was pared by 7 bases and J by 2 bases, with 8 bases between. CDR3 in amino acids: CSATKNTEAFF. The CDR3 nucleotides are TGCAGCGCAACTAAAAACACTGAAGCTTTCTTT.

This sequence joins TRBV29-1 and TRBJ2-2; 7 bases are shared with TRBD2. The CDR3 has 15 amino acids. Germline V lookup: CDR1 SQVTM, CDR2 ANQGSEA. The ends lost 2 bases at V and 7 bases at J; junction bases unmatched: 10. The CDR3 coding sequence is TGCAGCGTTGAACCCTCGGGGAGGGGCGGCGGGGAGCTGTTTTTT. It codes for CSVEPSGRGGGELFF.

The V gene is TRBV7-9, the J gene TRBJ2-7; no clear D. This CDR3 is built from 13 residues. CDR1 is SEHNR and CDR2 is FQNEAQ in the germline V gene (reference sequence). V lost 5 bases and J lost 3, with 11 bases in between. CDR3 sequence reads: CASSAGGNYEQYF. The CDR3, as DNA: TGTGCCAGCAGCGCCGGTGGGAACTACGAGCAGTACTTC.

In its sample, this clonotype was seen once. The chain has TRBV12-3 or TRBV12-4 and TRBJ2-7, with D possibly being TRBD1 or TRBD2 (6 bases each). The CDR3 has 15 amino acids. The V end lost 6 bases, the J end lost 2 bases, and 17 bases lay between the germline ends. The CDR3 DNA is TGTGCCAGCAGCCCCGGGGGCGGCCAGACCTACGAGCAGTACTTC. Translating gives CASSPGGGQTYEQYF.

This sequence joins TRBV4-1 and TRBJ2-5; TRBD1 aligns across 7 bases. V was clipped by 4 bases and J by 2 bases; unmatched bases: 7. This CDR3 contains 15 residues. The germline V gene encodes CDR1 MGHRA and CDR2 YSYEKL. CDR3 in amino acids: CASSRKGTDQETQYF. The DNA of the CDR3 is TGCGCCAGCAGCCGGAAGGGGACAGATCAAGAGACCCAGTACTTC.

This clonotype was detected only a few times. The rearrangement links TRBV2 to TRBJ2-7; weak D call: TRBD1 (5 bases). The last part of the DNA fits TRBJ2-4 better; the J call may be wrong. The CDR3 covers 12 residues. Germline V CDR1 and CDR2: SNHLY, FYNNEI. The CDR3 bases are TGTGCCAGCAGTGAACCTGGGGCCATTCAGTACTTC. Encoded protein: CASSEPGAIQYF.

The rearrangement uses TRBV5-1 and TRBJ2-5; D is unresolved. The CDR3 covers 15 residues. With 0 bases removed from V and 2 bases from J, the gap between germline ends came to 11 bases. Per germline, CDR1 SGHRS and CDR2 YFSETQ. Here the CDR3 DNA reads TGCGCCAGCAGCTTGGACAGCCACTTTCAAGAGACCCAGTACTTC. This encodes CASSLDSHFQETQYF.

The table lists this clonotype with many counts. The chain's CDR3 is CASSTQGYYNEQFF. The CDR3 DNA reads TGTGCCAGCAGTACCCAGGGGTACTACAATGAGCAGTTCTTC. The V gene is TRBV6-6, the J gene TRBJ2-1, with D maybe TRBD1 (6 bases). The CDR3 loop spans 14 amino acids. V was pared by 5 bases and J by 3 bases, with 11 bases between. From germline, CDR1 is MNHNY and CDR2 SVGAGI (reference sequence).

This clonotype was observed a few times. The DNA for the CDR3 is TGTGCCAGCAGTTTAGCGCAAGTTAGCAGGAATGAGCAGTTCTTC. Translation gives CASSLAQVSRNEQFF. The V and J genes are TRBV12-3 or TRBV12-4 and TRBJ2-1; D is undetermined. The germline V and J ends were trimmed by 0 bases and 7 bases, with 13 bases remaining between them. CDR3 size: 15 residues.

The V gene is TRBV7-2, the J gene TRBJ2-6, with D possibly matching TRBD2 (6 bases). Trimming stripped 6 bases from V and 2 bases from J, with 14 bases between. CDR3 length: 16 residues. Germline V gives CDR1 SGHTA, CDR2 FQGNSA. The CDR3 region has the DNA TGTGCCAGCAGTCCCCGGGGGAACCCTGGGGCCAACGTCCTGACTTTC. As protein: CASSPRGNPGANVLTF. The full variable domain, its missing parts supplied by reference TRBV7-2 and TRBJ2-6, is GAGVSQSPSNKVTEKGKDVELRCDPISGHTALYWYRQSLGQGLEFLIYFQGNSAPDKSGLPSDRFSAERTGGSVSTLTIQRTQQEDSAVYLCASSPRGNPGANVLTFGAGSRLTVL.

The chain joins TRBV3-1 to TRBJ1-2; D uncertain. Germline V gene data show CDR1 as LGHDT and CDR2 as YNNKEL (reference sequence). V was pared by 0 bases and J by 6 bases, with 11 bases between. The CDR3 length is 14 residues. The CDR3 sequence is CASSQDAAVHGYTF. The CDR3 DNA reads TGTGCCAGCAGCCAAGACGCCGCCGTACATGGCTACACCTTC.

This clonotype appeared a single time. The chain has TRBV25-1 and TRBJ1-1; 7 bases are a match to TRBD1. Germline V lookup: CDR1 MGHDK, CDR2 SYGVNS. Germline trimming cut 2 bases from V and 7 bases from J; bases unmatched to any gene: 1. The CDR3 has 12 residues. The CDR3 sequence: CASSEHRGEAFF. CDR3 in DNA: TGTGCCAGCAGTGAACACAGGGGTGAAGCTTTCTTT.

Only a few counts were recorded for this clonotype. The V and J genes are TRBV12-3 or TRBV12-4 and TRBJ1-5, with TRBD1 identical over 9 bases. Trimming took 3 bases from V and 4 from J; bases not matched to a gene: 10. The CDR3 covers 17 residues. The CDR3 is CASSFWTGAQGNQPQHF. DNA of the CDR3: TGTGCCAGCAGTTTTTGGACAGGGGCACAGGGGAATCAGCCCCAGCATTTT.

In the case of this clonotype: A much larger clonotype is one base distant, so this may be a read error. CDR3 sequence reads: CSAMTSSYNEQYF. The CDR3 coding sequence is TGCAGTGCTATGACTAGCTCCTACAATGAGCAGTACTTC. The J gene is TRBJ2-1, the V gene TRBV20-1, with TRBD2 matching over 7 bases. The J call may be wrong; the DNA end is better matched by TRBJ2-7. There are 13 residues in the CDR3. The germline V gene has CDR1 DFQATT and CDR2 SNEGSKA (reference sequence).

Comments on this clonotype: An end of the junction differs from the germline gene, which may be a read error. CDR3 in DNA: TGTGTCAGCAGCCCAAACCCGGGACTAGGATACAATGAGCAGTTCTTC. Translation gives CVSSPNPGLGYNEQFF. This chain links TRBV3-1 with TRBJ2-1; 8 positions match TRBD2. CDR1 is LGHDT and CDR2 is YNNKEL in the germline V gene (reference sequence). This CDR3 spans 16 amino acids.

This clonotype was picked up many times. The gene calls are TRBV12-3 or TRBV12-4 and TRBJ1-2; D is possibly TRBD1 (5 bases). The CDR3 runs 11 residues. V lost 8 bases and J 7 bases, leaving 11 bases between the germline ends. The CDR3, as DNA: TGTGCCAGCCGTCGACAGTTTGGCTACACCTTC. Its translation is CASRRQFGYTF.

This clonotype was observed a handful of times. This chain links TRBV2 with TRBJ1-5, with 7 bases lining up with TRBD1. J gave up 4 bases and V 8 bases, and 8 bases lay outside the gene matches. There are 14 residues in the CDR3. CDR1 is SNHLY and CDR2 is FYNNEI in the germline V gene. CDR3 nucleotide sequence: TGTGCCAGCGGGGATACGACAGGGAATCAGCCCCAGCATTTT. Translated, it gives CASGDTTGNQPQHF.

The CDR3 region is CSARDPRGGNQPQHF. DNA of the CDR3: TGCAGTGCTAGAGATCCCCGAGGGGGGAATCAGCCCCAGCATTTT. The rearrangement links TRBV20-1 to TRBJ1-5; D is perhaps TRBD1 (6 bases). Trimming took 0 bases from V and 4 from J, leaving 13 bases between them. Per germline, CDR1 DFQATT and CDR2 SNEGSKA (reference sequence). The CDR3 contains 15 residues.

This clonotype was seen ten or more times. The rearrangement uses TRBV29-1 and TRBJ2-7, with D tentatively TRBD1 or TRBD2 (5 bases each). Between the trimmed V and J ends, which lost 5 bases and 7 bases, there was a span of 12 bases. The germline gives CDR1 SQVTM, CDR2 ANQGSEA. The CDR3 is made up of 11 amino acids. CDR3 protein: CSVFPWGEQYF. CDR3 DNA sequence: TGCAGCGTTTTCCCTTGGGGGGAGCAGTACTTC.